The rows below give T cell receptor beta chains drawn from one sample of a study of cytomegalovirus exposure and HLA in healthy donors. The protocol was immunoSEQ multiplex PCR, while the TCRdb copy is restricted to in-frame clones and leaves out a portion. The table has some 150,000 clones, roughly 85% seen once. The sequencing input was PBMCs. Source of these receptors: a man aged 40-49 years in good health and CMV-seronegative. Both conserved end residues are part of each CDR3. The D gene is left open where the match is weak. Clone size is not always given. Where it is, it says once, few, many or a class for expanded clones.

j_call	v_call	clone_size	d_call	cdr3_aa	cdr3_nt
TRBJ2-7	TRBV18	-	-	CASSPPCWQGSCEQYF	TGTGCCAGCTCACCACCGTGTTGGCAGGGGTCCTGCGAGCAGTACTTC
TRBJ2-7	TRBV6-5	-	TRBD2	CASRQALAGGYEQYF	TGTGCCAGCAGGCAAGCTCTAGCGGGAGGCTACGAGCAGTACTTC
TRBJ2-7	TRBV19	-	TRBD1	CASSARDRAAYEQYF	TGTGCCAGTAGCGCGCGGGACAGGGCGGCCTACGAGCAGTACTTC
TRBJ2-7	TRBV28	-	TRBD1	CASTGTGINYEQYF	TGTGCCAGCACAGGGACAGGGATTAACTACGAGCAGTACTTC
TRBJ2-5	TRBV5-6	-	-	CASSSQYREETQYF	TGTGCCAGCAGCTCACAATACAGGGAAGAGACCCAGTACTTC
TRBJ1-6	TRBV14	-	-	CASSQGGRINSPLHF	TGTGCCAGCAGCCAAGGGGGGAGGATTAATTCACCCCTCCACTTT
TRBJ1-6	TRBV6-1	once	TRBD1	CASSTSTGGNSPLHF	TGTGCCAGCAGCACCTCGACAGGGGGGAATTCACCCCTCCACTTT
TRBJ1-5	TRBV5-1	-	-	CASSLASNQPQHF	TGCGCCAGCAGCTTGGCTTCCAATCAGCCCCAGCATTTT
TRBJ2-1	TRBV4-1	-	TRBD2	CASSQGAGVYEQFF	TGCGCCAGCAGCCAGGGAGCGGGAGTTTATGAGCAGTTCTTC
TRBJ2-6	TRBV4-3	-	TRBD2	CASSRAGLAGGPGANVLTF	TGCGCCAGCAGCCGTGCGGGACTAGCGGGAGGGCCTGGGGCCAACGTCCTGACTTTC
TRBJ2-3	TRBV18	-	-	CASSPPGTADTQYF	TGTGCCAGCTCACCCCCGGGAACGGCAGATACGCAGTATTTT
TRBJ1-2	TRBV7-9	-	-	CSSSLSGGYGYTF	TGTTCCAGCAGCCTTTCCGGCGGCTATGGCTACACCTTC
TRBJ2-7	TRBV5-4	few	-	CASNPWAGGSGYEQYF	TGTGCCAGCAACCCGTGGGCCGGAGGGAGTGGTTACGAGCAGTACTTC
TRBJ1-1	TRBV18	-	-	CASSGVIGRDLEAFF	TGTGCCAGCTCTGGTGTTATAGGGAGGGACCTTGAAGCTTTCTTT
TRBJ1-5	TRBV19	once	TRBD1	CASMEQGRVRSQHF	TGTGCCAGTATGGAACAGGGGCGGGTCCGGTCCCAGCATTTT
TRBJ1-2	TRBV19	-	TRBD1	CASSFRQGGGDYGYTF	TGTGCCAGTAGTTTCCGACAGGGAGGTGGAGACTATGGCTACACCTTC
TRBJ1-5	TRBV19	-	-	CASSALEGLVIKQPQHF	TGTGCCAGTAGTGCCTTGGAGGGGTTGGTTATCAAGCAGCCCCAGCATTTT
TRBJ1-1	TRBV5-1	-	TRBD1	CASSLAGTGGEAFF	TGCGCCAGCAGCTTGGCGGGGACAGGGGGTGAAGCTTTCTTT
TRBJ2-1	TRBV6-4	-	TRBD2	CASSAARGGNNEQFF	TGTGCCAGCAGTGCCGCACGGGGGGGCAACAATGAGCAGTTCTTC
TRBJ2-3	TRBV27	-	TRBD1	CASNPGQGKTDTQYF	TGTGCCAGCAACCCGGGACAGGGGAAAACAGATACGCAGTATTTT
TRBJ2-1	TRBV11-2	-	TRBD2	CASSSRTSGVHEQFF	TGTGCCAGCAGCTCTCGCACTAGCGGCGTCCATGAGCAGTTCTTC
TRBJ1-2	TRBV19	-	-	CVISGERYGYTF	TGTGTCATCTCGGGGGAGCGTTATGGCTACACCTTC
TRBJ2-7	TRBV5-6	-	-	CASSSSDRVYEQYF	TGTGCCAGCAGCTCCTCGGACAGAGTCTACGAGCAGTACTTC
TRBJ1-5	TRBV18	-	TRBD1	CASSPKKGQGKFQPQHF	TGTGCCAGCTCACCAAAGAAAGGACAGGGGAAATTTCAGCCCCAGCATTTT
TRBJ2-7	TRBV4-2	-	TRBD2	CASSQQREAYYEQYF	TGTGCCAGCAGCCAACAGCGGGAGGCGTACTACGAGCAGTACTTC
TRBJ2-1	TRBV5-1	-	-	CASSRGQHEQFF	TGCGCCAGCAGCCGCGGACAGCACGAGCAGTTCTTC
TRBJ2-5	TRBV7-6	-	TRBD2	CASSPLAGVGETQYF	TGTGCCAGCAGCCCTCTAGCGGGAGTTGGAGAGACCCAGTACTTC
TRBJ2-5	TRBV25-1	-	TRBD2	CASSEGGRADETQYF	TGTGCCAGCAGTGAGGGCGGGAGGGCCGATGAGACCCAGTACTTC
TRBJ2-2	TRBV30	few	TRBD2	CAWSLSASGVANTGELFF	TGTGCCTGGAGTCTCTCGGCTAGCGGGGTCGCGAACACCGGGGAGCTGTTTTTT
TRBJ1-3	TRBV7-2	-	-	CASSLATVVSGNTIYF	TGTGCCAGCAGCTTAGCGACAGTCGTCTCTGGAAACACCATATATTTT
TRBJ2-5	TRBV6-6	-	TRBD2	CASSYAHTSGPETQYF	TGTGCCAGCAGTTACGCCCATACTAGCGGCCCAGAGACCCAGTACTTC
TRBJ1-2	TRBV7-2	-	-	CASSLVVNYGYTF	TGTGCCAGCAGCTTAGTCGTTAACTATGGCTACACCTTC
TRBJ2-4	TRBV28	-	-	CASSLGSFQNIQYF	TGTGCCAGCAGTTTAGGCAGTTTCCAAAACATTCAGTACTTC
TRBJ2-2	TRBV6-5	few	TRBD1	CAGDSGGSGELFF	TGTGCCGGGGATTCAGGGGGCTCCGGGGAGCTGTTTTTT
TRBJ2-7	TRBV7-9	-	TRBD1	CASSPGTGSLYEQYF	TGTGCCAGCAGCCCCGGGACAGGGAGCCTCTACGAGCAGTACTTC
TRBJ2-7	TRBV4-2	-	TRBD1	CASSQDGVRDSSYEQYF	TGTGCCAGCAGCCAAGACGGGGTCCGGGACAGTTCCTACGAGCAGTACTTC
TRBJ2-3	TRBV13	-	-	CASSTGTGRPAGEADTQYF	TGTGCCAGCAGCACCGGGACAGGGAGGCCAGCGGGAGAAGCAGATACGCAGTATTTT
TRBJ2-1	TRBV15	few	TRBD2	CATSRDLGLAGGPGYNEQFF	TGTGCCACCAGCAGAGATTTGGGGCTAGCGGGAGGGCCGGGGTACAATGAGCAGTTCTTC
TRBJ1-6	TRBV27	-	TRBD1	CASSLKVGQGVLALHF	TGTGCCAGCAGTTTAAAAGTCGGACAGGGGGTTTTGGCCCTCCACTTT
TRBJ1-4	TRBV10-3	-	-	CAISESGTREGKLFF	TGTGCCATCAGTGAGTCCGGGACCAGGGAGGGAAAACTGTTTTTT
TRBJ2-7	TRBV11-3	-	-	CASSLSPGTYEQYF	TGTGCCAGCAGCTTATCACCGGGGACCTACGAGCAGTACTTC
TRBJ2-3	TRBV29-1	once	TRBD2	CSVEDRGSGSLDTQYF	TGCAGCGTTGAAGATCGTGGTAGCGGGAGTTTAGATACGCAGTATTTT
TRBJ2-6	TRBV30	-	-	CAWINSGANGLTF	TGTGCCTGGATTAACTCTGGGGCCAACGGCCTGACTTTC
TRBJ2-1	TRBV5-1	few	-	CASSLALGEQFF	TGCGCCAGCAGCTTGGCCCTCGGGGAGCAGTTCTTC
TRBJ2-7	TRBV5-4	-	-	CASSIGRANSYEQYF	TGTGCCAGCAGCATTGGGAGAGCCAACTCCTACGAGCAGTACTTC
TRBJ1-3	TRBV28	-	-	CASSLYQGRPGNTIYF	TGTGCCAGCAGTTTATATCAAGGCAGGCCTGGAAACACCATATATTTT
TRBJ2-1	TRBV7-2	-	TRBD1	CASSLYRTGGSNEQFF	TGTGCCAGCAGCTTATATCGGACAGGGGGCTCCAATGAGCAGTTCTTC
TRBJ1-2	TRBV19	-	TRBD1	CATAGTGNGYTF	TGTGCCACCGCAGGGACAGGTAATGGCTACACCTTC
TRBJ2-3	TRBV5-4	few	TRBD2	CASSSGLAGSSTDTQYF	TGTGCCAGCAGCTCCGGGTTAGCGGGGTCTAGCACAGATACGCAGTATTTT
TRBJ2-5	TRBV7-2	few	-	CASSLGSVETQYF	TGTGCCAGCAGCTTAGGGTCAGTAGAGACCCAGTACTTC
TRBJ1-2	TRBV16	-	-	CASSQSVRSPGYTF	TGTGCCAGCAGCCAATCGGTAAGGAGCCCTGGCTACACCTTC
TRBJ2-3	TRBV10-3	-	TRBD1	CAIMGRDRDSTDTQYF	TGTGCCATCATGGGCAGGGACAGGGATAGCACAGATACGCAGTATTTT
TRBJ2-5	TRBV5-1	-	TRBD2	CASSLAGGMGTQYF	TGCGCCAGCAGCTTGGCGGGAGGGATGGGGACCCAGTACTTC
TRBJ1-1	TRBV7-9	-	-	CASSLNAPETEAFF	TGTGCCAGCAGCTTAAACGCTCCGGAGACTGAAGCTTTCTTT
TRBJ2-3	TRBV29-1	-	TRBD2	CSVEPRRGSGTHTQYF	TGCAGCGTTGAACCCAGGAGGGGTAGCGGGACGCATACGCAGTATTTT